This TCR beta chain appears in the sequencing data of a study of CD8 T cells in ankylosing spondylitis. Using its own MiXCR run on the 5' RACE reads, TCRdb lists one record per CDR3 protein. Seen here are fewer than 250,000 distinct CDR3 sequences, about 10% observed once, and the top ten hold less than 3%. Study-wide findings and caveats: For ankylosing spondylitis blood, a TCR beta motif of under 10 highly homologous variants appeared characteristic. Reportedly, significant enrichment of disease-linked clones occurred in matched ankylosing spondylitis synovial fluid.

Comment on this clonotype: What it binds is not known. This may stem from a read error, because a much larger clone lies one nucleotide away.

Germline-derived CDR1 and CDR2 are MNHNS and SASEGT. This CDR3 comprises 15 residues. The clonotype was recovered from a male donor with ankylosing spondylitis or in good health (not recorded which). The rearrangement uses TRBV6-1 and TRBJ2-1, with D unresolved. The specimen was blood, either unsorted or a sorted T cell fraction (not recorded which). The CDR3 reads CVGKEYGSSYNEQFF. The CDR3 nucleotides are TGTGTCGGAAAGGAGTATGGTAGCTCCTACAATGAGCAGTTCTTC.